A selection of T cell receptor beta chains follows, all from one sample in a study of control samples from healthy donors and cancer patients. Clones were sequenced by immunoSEQ multiplex PCR, and TCRdb holds only the in-frame ones, with some missing. The repertoire holds approximately 150,000 clones, with about 91% as singletons. The material sequenced was blood. These receptor sequences come from a man in his thirties or forties in good health. Both conserved end residues are part of each CDR3. The order of the fields is D gene, V gene, clone size, CDR3 length, J gene, CDR3 DNA, CDR3 protein. A D gene is named only where the DNA matches it firmly. Clone size appears in some rows only: once, few, many, or a class for an expanded clone.

>TRBD1|TRBV14|.|19|TRBJ1-2
TGTGCCAGCAGCCAATCCCCCGGGACAGGGAGGTCTGTAAGGTATGGCTACACCTTC
CASSQSPGTGRSVRYGYTF
>.|TRBV5-6|.|14|TRBJ1-5
TGTGCCAGCAGCTTGGTGGGGGAAGGTCAGCCCCAGCATTTT
CASSLVGEGQPQHF
>.|TRBV5-4|.|15|TRBJ2-7
TGTGCCAGCAGCGCTCCCGGGACGGAATCCTACGAGCAGTACTTC
CASSAPGTESYEQYF
>TRBD1|TRBV7-8|.|16|TRBJ2-4
TGTGCCAGCAGCCCGAACGACAGGGGAATTGGAGACATTCAGTACTTC
CASSPNDRGIGDIQYF
>TRBD1|TRBV5-6|.|13|TRBJ1-1
TGTGCCAGCAGTTCCGGGACAGGGGGCTTTTTAATCTTT
CASSSGTGGFLIF
>.|TRBV29-1|.|15|TRBJ2-7
TGCAGCGGTCTCACAGGGAGCGGAGTCTCCTACGAGCAGTACTTC
CSGLTGSGVSYEQYF
>.|TRBV5-1|.|16|TRBJ1-3
TGCGCCAGCAGCTTGGACGACGCCGTATCTGGAAACACCATATATTTT
CASSLDDAVSGNTIYF
>.|TRBV29-1|.|12|TRBJ1-2
TGCAGCGTTGAAGGGAATAACTATGGCTACACCTTC
CSVEGNNYGYTF
>.|TRBV2|.|14|TRBJ1-1
TGTGCCAGCAACTCATTCGGAGAGGACACTGAAGCTTTCTTT
CASNSFGEDTEAFF
>.|TRBV27|once|14|TRBJ1-2
TGTGCCAGCAGTTCTACAGATGGTCACTATGGCTACACCTTC
CASSSTDGHYGYTF
>.|TRBV7-9|.|16|TRBJ1-4
TGTGCCAGCAGCTTAGAGGGTACAGGGATCAATGAAAAACTGTTTTTT
CASSLEGTGINEKLFF
>TRBD1|TRBV30|.|16|TRBJ1-4
TGTGCCTGGAGTGGGAGACAGGGAGAGGGTTCTGAAAAACTGTTTTTT
CAWSGRQGEGSEKLFF
>.|TRBV21-1|.|16|TRBJ1-3
TGTGCCAGCAGCAAACGTTTCCGCGACTCTGGAAACACCATATATTTT
CASSKRFRDSGNTIYF
>TRBD1|TRBV28|.|16|TRBJ1-1
TGTGCCAGCAGTGTCCTGCAGGGGGCGCAGGACACTGAAGCTTTCTTT
CASSVLQGAQDTEAFF
>.|TRBV7-9|once|16|TRBJ1-6
TGTGCCAGCAGTTTAGGGGGGGACTTGTCTAATTCACCCCTCCACTTT
CASSLGGDLSNSPLHF
>.|TRBV27|.|15|TRBJ1-1
TGTGCCAGCAGTTTATCGGTCGACAGGAACACTGAAGCTTTCTTT
CASSLSVDRNTEAFF
>TRBD1|TRBV14|.|17|TRBJ1-3
TGTGCCAGCAGTCAACTGATGACAGGGGGCTCTGGAAACACCATATATTTT
CASSQLMTGGSGNTIYF
>TRBD2|TRBV9|.|15|TRBJ2-1
TGTGCCAGCAGCGTAGGGTGGCGGGGGGGTATTGAGCAGTTCTTC
CASSVGWRGGIEQFF
>.|TRBV11-1|.|12|TRBJ2-7
TGTGCCAGCAGCCTCCGGGACTACGAGCAGTACTTC
CASSLRDYEQYF
>.|TRBV6-6|.|13|TRBJ2-7
TGTGCCAGCAGGTGGGGCAGGGCCTACGAGCAGTACTTC
CASRWGRAYEQYF
>.|TRBV14|.|13|TRBJ1-1
TGTGCCAGCAGCCAAGTGGTGGGTGGTGAAGCTTTCTTT
CASSQVVGGEAFF
>.|TRBV16|.|17|TRBJ2-1
TGTGCCAGCAGCCAATCGACTTTGGGGGGCACCTACAATGAGCAGTTCTTC
CASSQSTLGGTYNEQFF
>.|TRBV4-1|.|15|TRBJ1-5
TGCGCCAGCAGCCAAGATCCCCAAGGGGTGCAGCCCCAGCATTTT
CASSQDPQGVQPQHF
>.|TRBV28|.|12|TRBJ1-3
TGTGCCAGCAGCGAAACTGGAAACACCATATATTTT
CASSETGNTIYF
>.|TRBV5-4|.|14|TRBJ2-7
TGTGCCAGCAGCTTGGGCAGGGGATCCTACGAGCAGTACTTC
CASSLGRGSYEQYF
>TRBD1|TRBV19|.|13|TRBJ1-5
TGTGCCAGTAGTATTACAGGGGATCAGCCCCAGCATTTT
CASSITGDQPQHF
>.|TRBV15|.|13|TRBJ1-5
TGTGCCACCAGCAGAGACCGCAATCAGCCCCAGCATTTT
CATSRDRNQPQHF
>.|TRBV7-2|once|16|TRBJ1-3
TGTGCCAGCAGCTTAGCGCAGGTTATAGCCGGAAACACCATATATTTT
CASSLAQVIAGNTIYF
>.|TRBV28|.|14|TRBJ2-3
TGTGCCAGCAGTTTCGGGACTAGCACAGATACGCAGTATTTT
CASSFGTSTDTQYF